This T cell receptor beta chain was recorded in a study of blood T cell repertoires in COVID-19. Study in general: The origin of the acute and convalescent COVID-19 samples was the United States, Italy and Spain. T cells, B-cell-depleted T cells, or PBMCs supplied cDNA or gDNA.

Patients at the Seattle site were enrolled during active infection and followed longitudinally. The V gene's germline CDR1 is SGHRS and CDR2 YFSETQ. The CDR3 totals 14 residues. Trimming stripped 6 bases from V and 6 bases from J, with 18 bases between. This clone was detected a few times. Original processing notes: Amplified reference gene primers provided the basis for estimating nucleated cell counts. Clones were read by immunoSEQ multiplex PCR, and TCRdb kept only the in-frame ones, dropping some. The D gene and trimming were derived from the DNA, and the V and J assignments and clone size from that table. The data hold around 260,000 clones, with around 81% observed a single time.

The sequencing input was peripheral blood. This sequence originates from a person aged 70 to 79 with COVID-19, enrolled during active disease. This chain links TRBV5-1 with TRBJ1-2; the D gene is possibly TRBD1 (5 bases). CDR3 region: CASKLAGDWDGYTF. Written as DNA, the CDR3 is TGCGCCAGCAAGTTGGCGGGGGATTGGGATGGCTACACCTTC. The whole variable domain, remainder taken from reference TRBV5-1 and TRBJ1-2, is KAGVTQTPRYLIKTRGQQVTLSCSPISGHRSVSWYQQTPGQGLQFLFEYFSETQRNKGNFPGRFSGRQFSNSRSEMNVSTLELGDSALYLCASKLAGDWDGYTFGSGTRLTVV.